What follows are 13 T cell receptor beta chains derived from one specimen sequenced in a study of shared clonotypes between healthy human individuals. Terminally differentiated effector memory CD45RA+ cells were excluded by CCR7 positive selection of CD45RO-negative cells. This table comes from immunoSEQ multiplex PCR, and its TCRdb copy is limited to in-frame clones, with some not included. The sample shows millions of clones, 85% to 95% of them seen only once. Sequenced: naive CD8+ T cells from PBMCs. The source is a man aged 18 to 30 in good health. Some clones in this sample may be carry-over from other donors' samples.

V usage is TRBV28 and J usage is TRBJ1-5; D is unresolved. Germline values: CDR1 MDHEN, CDR2 SYDVKM. This CDR3 is built from 12 residues. V was cut by 3 bases and J by 7 bases, with 7 bases left in between. The CDR3 loop reads CASSLALQPQHF. The CDR3 DNA sequence: TGTGCCAGCAGTTTGGCACTCCAGCCCCAGCATTTT.

This clone has only one observation. Other DNA sequences from this sample encode an identical CDR3 as well. The chain combines TRBV28 with TRBJ1-5; 9 bases fit TRBD1. The CDR3 is 14 amino acids. V trimming: 3 bases; J trimming: 4 bases; junction bases outside the gene matches: 1. CDR1 is MDHEN and CDR2 is SYDVKM in the germline V gene. The DNA for the CDR3 is TGTGCCAGCAGTTTCGGGACAGGGAATCAGCCCCAGCATTTT. It specifies CASSFGTGNQPQHF.

This clone was recorded a few times. The gene calls are TRBV7-9 and TRBJ1-1; D is unresolved. Trimming left V 3 bases short and J 10 bases short, with 24 bases between. Germline V gene lookup returns CDR1 SEHNR and CDR2 FQNEAQ (reference sequence). The CDR3 runs 16 residues. CDR3 coding DNA: TGTGCCAGCAGCTTCGGCCCAGTAAGCCGTGGGTCTGGAGCTTTCTTT. Translating gives CASSFGPVSRGSGAFF.

The CDR3 loop is CASSEWDRENEKLFF. DNA of the CDR3: TGTGCCAGCAGTGAATGGGACAGGGAGAATGAAAAACTGTTTTTT. This chain uses TRBV25-1 with TRBJ1-4, with 9 bases lining up with TRBD1. Germline lookup yields CDR1 MGHDK and CDR2 SYGVNS. The ends lost 1 base at V and 5 bases at J; junction bases unmatched: 2. This CDR3 spans 15 amino acids.

This rearrangement joins TRBV7-9 to TRBJ1-5; unclear D gene. Germline loops: CDR1 SEHNR, CDR2 FQNEAQ (reference sequence). CDR3 size: 13 residues. V shed 5 bases and J shed 2 bases, with 7 bases lying between them. The CDR3 is CASSETGNQPQHF. CDR3 coding DNA: TGTGCCAGCAGCGAGACGGGCAATCAGCCCCAGCATTTT.

This clone was seen a single time. J is TRBJ2-7 and V is TRBV7-8; weak D call: TRBD1 (6 bases). CDR1 is SGHVS and CDR2 is FQNEAQ in the germline V gene. The CDR3 totals 18 residues. Trimming took 7 bases from V and 4 from J, leaving 29 bases between them. CDR3 nucleotides: TGTGCCAGCATCGCAGCGAGAACCCCGGAAGGGGGTAAGTACGAGCAGTACTTC. It is translated as CASIAARTPEGGKYEQYF.

J is TRBJ2-1 and V is TRBV10-2; TRBD2 aligns across 13 bases. The J segment lost 5 bases and the V segment lost 7 bases, leaving 5 bases of the junction unmatched. Per the germline V gene, CDR1 is WSHSY and CDR2 is SAAADI. The CDR3 extends over 15 amino acids. The CDR3 protein is CASTSGTSGNNEQFF. Here the CDR3 DNA reads TGCGCCAGCACCTCCGGGACTAGCGGGAACAATGAGCAGTTCTTC.

This chain uses TRBV30 with TRBJ1-1; 8 bases are a match to TRBD1. The CDR3 sequence is 12 residues long. Unmatched junction bases numbered 4, after V lost 8 bases and J lost 2 bases. Germline CDR1 is GTSNPN and CDR2 is SVGIG (reference sequence). The CDR3 spells CANRGDNTEAFF. The CDR3 region has the DNA TGTGCCAACAGGGGGGACAACACTGAAGCTTTCTTT.

The chain combines TRBV19 with TRBJ1-1; D is ambiguous. Trimming stripped 4 bases from V and 0 bases from J, with 12 bases between. Germline V lookup: CDR1 LNHDA, CDR2 SQIVND (reference sequence). The CDR3 length is 15 residues. CDR3 in DNA: TGTGCCAGTAGTAACGGACCTATTATGAACACTGAAGCTTTCTTT. Amino acid sequence: CASSNGPIMNTEAFF.

V gene TRBV7-6 combines with J gene TRBJ2-3; TRBD2 aligns across 7 bases. Germline values: CDR1 SGHVS, CDR2 FNYEAQ. V lost 5 bases to trimming and J lost 0 bases; unmatched junction nucleotides: 14. The CDR3 has 18 residues. The CDR3 DNA reads as TGTGCCAGCAGCCTATTTATTGGGACTAAGTCTAGCACAGATACGCAGTATTTT. Amino acid sequence: CASSLFIGTKSSTDTQYF.

V usage is TRBV5-8 and J usage is TRBJ1-5; unclear D gene. Trimming removed 1 base at V and 5 bases at J, with 16 bases between. CDR3 length: 16 residues. Germline-derived CDR1 and CDR2 are SGHTS and YDEGEE. The CDR3 loop is CASSLRAGQRYQPQHF. The CDR3, as DNA: TGTGCCAGCAGCTTGCGGGCTGGGCAGAGATATCAGCCCCAGCATTTT. Complete variable domain (other parts from reference TRBV5-8 and TRBJ1-5): EAGVTQSPTHLIKTRGQQATLRCSPISGHTSVYWYQQALGLGLQFLLWYDEGEERNRGNFPPRFSGRQFPNYSSELNVNALELEDSALYLCASSLRAGQRYQPQHFGDGTRLSIL.

The chain uses TRBV7-6 and TRBJ1-1; D remains unclear. This CDR3 is built from 14 residues. Per the germline V gene, CDR1 is SGHVS and CDR2 is FNYEAQ. The V end was cut by 6 bases, the J end by 1 base, with 12 bases between. The CDR3 reads CASSAGLANTEAFF. DNA of the CDR3: TGTGCCAGCAGTGCCGGCTTAGCGAACACTGAAGCTTTCTTT.

This chain joins TRBV7-9 and TRBJ1-2; D is ambiguous. Per the germline V gene, CDR1 is SEHNR and CDR2 is FQNEAQ (reference sequence). The V end lost 0 bases, the J end lost 3 bases, and 5 bases lay between the germline ends. The CDR3 extends over 13 amino acids. CDR3 in DNA: TGTGCCAGCAGCTTAGCGCAACACTATGGCTACACCTTC. Protein sequence: CASSLAQHYGYTF.